Each of the 7 T cell receptor beta chains below was sequenced from the same sample in a study of identical twins. Each CDR3 protein gets one entry after TCRdb re-called the 5' RACE reads with MiXCR. This sample has 690,000 or so distinct CDR3 sequences, with roughly 6% found just once. Sequencing was done on a sample of naive T cells sorted from blood. The receptors stem from a man between 18 and 35 years old in good health.

A few counts support this clonotype. The rearrangement joins TRBV6-1 to TRBJ1-2; possibly TRBD1 for D (6 bases). Trimming stripped 8 bases from V and 4 bases from J, with 17 bases between. CDR3 length: 14 residues. Germline loops: CDR1 MNHNS, CDR2 SASEGT. In DNA form, the CDR3 reads TGTGCCAGCCACCCCGAGGGGGGTTTCTATGGCTACACCTTC. This gives the protein CASHPEGGFYGYTF.

In this sample, this clonotype turned up many times. This chain uses TRBV12-3 or TRBV12-4 with TRBJ2-1, with a weak D call TRBD2 (6 bases). The CDR3 has 15 amino acids. V dropped 6 bases and J dropped 4 bases, with 16 bases sitting between them. CDR3 in DNA: TGTGCCAGCAGCCAGACTAGTCTAGGGTACAATGAGCAGTTCTTC. Encoded protein: CASSQTSLGYNEQFF.

This clonotype was seen only a few times. The genes are TRBV29-1 and TRBJ2-7; 8 nucleotides agree with TRBD2. J was trimmed by 6 bases and V by 4 bases; bases with no gene match: 8. In germline, CDR1 is SQVTM, CDR2 ANQGSEA. The CDR3 covers 13 residues. Written as DNA, the CDR3 is TGCAGCGTTGCAGGGACTAGTTTATCCGAGCAGTACTTC. Translation gives CSVAGTSLSEQYF.

This clonotype came up many times. This sequence joins TRBV29-1 and TRBJ2-1; 9 nucleotides align to TRBD2. The V segment lost 7 bases and the J segment 7 bases; nucleotides outside the gene matches: 14. CDR1 SQVTM and CDR2 ANQGSEA come from the germline V gene. The CDR3 has 15 residues. Here the CDR3 reads CSGGALAGVGNEQFF. As DNA, the CDR3 is TGCAGCGGTGGGGCTTTAGCGGGAGTAGGTAATGAGCAGTTCTTC.

As for this clonotype: This is likely a read error, given that the CDR3 carries no conserved phenylalanine or tryptophan at its end. V usage is TRBV30 and J usage is TRBJ1-2; no reliable D call. Deletions cut 0 bases from V and 4 bases from J, with 6 bases between. There are 12 residues in the CDR3. Germline V gene data show CDR1 as GTSNPN and CDR2 as SVGIG (reference sequence). CDR3 residues: CAWSVTVYGYTV. For the CDR3, the DNA is TGTGCCTGGAGTGTTACGGTCTATGGCTACACCGTC.

The V call is TRBV4-3, the J call TRBJ2-2; a weak D match, TRBD2 (5 bases). Between the trimmed V and J ends, which lost 0 bases and 4 bases, there was a span of 12 bases. Germline V gene lookup returns CDR1 LGHNA and CDR2 YSLEER. The CDR3 consists of 16 residues. The CDR3 coding sequence is TGCGCCAGCAGCCAAGATAGAGCGACTACCACCGGGGAGCTGTTTTTT. It translates to CASSQDRATTTGELFF.

This clonotype was picked up a small number of times. The gene calls are TRBV11-2 and TRBJ2-7; a weak D match, TRBD1 (5 bases). The germline V and J ends were trimmed by 0 bases and 2 bases, with 20 bases remaining between them. Germline V CDR1 and CDR2: SGHAT, FQNNGV. CDR3 length equals 18 residues. CDR3 DNA sequence: TGTGCCAGCAGCTTAGAATGGAAGGGGAAAACCGAGACCTACGAGCAGTACGTC. This encodes CASSLEWKGKTETYEQYV.